These T cell receptor beta chains were read from a single sample in a study of ipilimumab plus nivolumab after autologous stem cell transplantation. Method: immunoSEQ multiplex PCR; TCRdb's copy keeps in-frame clones and lacks some. The table shows approximately 5,000 clones, with around 71% occurring only once. The material was PBMCs, obtained in a trial of ipilimumab plus nivolumab as post-transplant consolidation. The receptor source for this set is a male donor with multiple myeloma. CDR3s include the opening cysteine and the closing phenylalanine or tryptophan. D genes are given only for firm matches. Some rows have no size entry. The others give once, few or many, or a class for an expanded clone.

v_call	d_call	clone_size	j_call	cdr3_nt	cdr3_aa
TRBV28	.	.	TRBJ1-1	TGTGCCAGCACCTACCGACCAGGTCGGAACACTGAAGCTTTCTTT	CASTYRPGRNTEAFF
TRBV18	.	few	TRBJ2-2	TGTGCCAGCTCACCCACCGCACGGACAGTAGAAACCGGGGAGCTGTTTTTT	CASSPTARTVETGELFF
TRBV19	.	.	TRBJ1-2	TGTGCCAGTAGTCCCCGACCCCCAGCTTTTAACTATGGCTACACCTTC	CASSPRPPAFNYGYTF
TRBV29-1	.	.	TRBJ2-5	TGCAGCGTTGCCGGGGTCGAGACCCAGTACTTC	CSVAGVETQYF
TRBV7-2	.	.	TRBJ2-5	TGTGCCAGCAGCCCCGGCACACCACAAGAGACCCAGTACTTC	CASSPGTPQETQYF
TRBV7-3	TRBD2	large	TRBJ2-1	TGTGCTAGCGGGGGCCAAGATGTAGGTGAGCAGTTCTTC	CASGGQDVGEQFF
TRBV27	TRBD2	once	TRBJ2-7	TGTGCCAGCAGTCCCAACGGCGGGAGGCCTGGCGTTGAGTACTTC	CASSPNGGRPGVEYF
TRBV5-4	.	.	TRBJ2-1	TGTGCCAGCAGCCCGTCGTACAATGAGCAGTTCTTC	CASSPSYNEQFF
TRBV4-2	TRBD2	.	TRBJ2-3	TGTGCCAGCAGCCGACTTACAGGAGCGGGGCGAATCACAGATACGCAGTATTTT	CASSRLTGAGRITDTQYF
TRBV7-2	.	.	TRBJ1-1	TGTGCCAGCAGCTTACGGGGATGGGGCACTGAAGCTTTCTTT	CASSLRGWGTEAFF
TRBV28	TRBD2	.	TRBJ2-3	TGTGCCAGCAGTTTAGGGGGACTAGGCACAGATACGCAGTATTTT	CASSLGGLGTDTQYF